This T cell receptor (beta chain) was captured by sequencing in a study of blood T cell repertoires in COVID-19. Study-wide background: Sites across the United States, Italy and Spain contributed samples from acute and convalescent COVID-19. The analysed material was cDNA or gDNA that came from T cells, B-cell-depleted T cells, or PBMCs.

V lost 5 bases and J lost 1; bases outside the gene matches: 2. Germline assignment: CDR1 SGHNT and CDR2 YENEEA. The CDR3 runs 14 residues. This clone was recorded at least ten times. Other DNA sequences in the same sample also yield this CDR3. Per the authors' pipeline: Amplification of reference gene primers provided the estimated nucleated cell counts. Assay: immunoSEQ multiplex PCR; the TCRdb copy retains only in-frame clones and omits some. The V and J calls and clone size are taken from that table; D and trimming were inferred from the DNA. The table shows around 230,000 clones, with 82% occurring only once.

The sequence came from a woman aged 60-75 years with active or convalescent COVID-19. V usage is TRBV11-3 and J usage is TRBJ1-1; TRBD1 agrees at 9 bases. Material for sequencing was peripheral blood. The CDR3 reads CASSVGQGNTEAFF. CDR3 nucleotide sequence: TGTGCCAGCAGCGTGGGACAGGGGAACACTGAAGCTTTCTTT.